This T cell receptor beta chain stems from a study of a mutant IDH1 vaccine in newly diagnosed glioma. In the study overall: Onset of vaccination occurred 4-6 weeks following radiotherapy alone, or with temozolomide cycles.

Remarks on this clone: Antigen specificity is unknown.

From germline, CDR1 is SGHRS and CDR2 YFSETQ. Unmatched junction bases numbered 3, after V lost 1 base and J lost 3 bases. This CDR3 is built from 15 residues. Assay used: immunoSEQ multiplex PCR; TCRdb lists only in-frame clones, some missing. The table lists about 36,000 clones, 80% of them singletons. As for time point: week 11, during vaccination. Vaccination comprised doses that each held 300 ug of mutant IDH1 20-mer peptide, plus topical imiquimod. The receptor was isolated from a woman aged 25 to 39 with glioma. Some clones in this sample may be carry-over from other donors' samples. The rearrangement links TRBV5-1 to TRBJ1-5, with TRBD1 matching 8 bases. This material consisted of peripheral blood mononuclear cells (PBMCs), taken from a glioma patient whose treatment included an IDH1 peptide vaccine. The CDR3 is CASSLTGGSNQPQHF. The CDR3, as DNA: TGCGCCAGCAGCTTGACAGGGGGATCCAATCAGCCCCAGCATTTT.